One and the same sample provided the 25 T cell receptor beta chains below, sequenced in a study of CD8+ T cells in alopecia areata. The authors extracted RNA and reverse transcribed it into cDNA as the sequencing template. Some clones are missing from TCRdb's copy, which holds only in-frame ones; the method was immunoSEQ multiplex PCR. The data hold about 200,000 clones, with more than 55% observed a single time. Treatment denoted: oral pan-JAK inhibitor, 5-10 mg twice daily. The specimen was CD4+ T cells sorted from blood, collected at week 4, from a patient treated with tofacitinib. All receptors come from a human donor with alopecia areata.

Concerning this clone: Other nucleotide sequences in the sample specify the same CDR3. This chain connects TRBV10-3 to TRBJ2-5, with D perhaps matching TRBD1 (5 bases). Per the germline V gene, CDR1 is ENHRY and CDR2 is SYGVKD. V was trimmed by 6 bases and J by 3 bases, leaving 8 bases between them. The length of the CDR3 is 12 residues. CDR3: CAIRGVEETQYF. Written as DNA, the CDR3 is TGTGCCATCAGAGGGGTAGAAGAGACCCAGTACTTC.

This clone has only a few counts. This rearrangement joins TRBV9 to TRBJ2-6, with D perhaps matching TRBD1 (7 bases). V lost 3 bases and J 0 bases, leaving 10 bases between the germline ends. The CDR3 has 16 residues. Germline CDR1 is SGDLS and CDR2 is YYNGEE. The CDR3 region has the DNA TGTGCCAGCAGCGGACAGGGAGGCTCTGGGGCCAACGTCCTGACTTTC. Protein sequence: CASSGQGGSGANVLTF. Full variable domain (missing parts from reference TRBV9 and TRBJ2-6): DSGVTQTPKHLITATGQRVTLRCSPRSGDLSVYWYQQSLDQGLQFLIQYYNGEERAKGNILERFSAQQFPDLHSELNLSSLELGDSALYFCASSGQGGSGANVLTFGAGSRLTVL.

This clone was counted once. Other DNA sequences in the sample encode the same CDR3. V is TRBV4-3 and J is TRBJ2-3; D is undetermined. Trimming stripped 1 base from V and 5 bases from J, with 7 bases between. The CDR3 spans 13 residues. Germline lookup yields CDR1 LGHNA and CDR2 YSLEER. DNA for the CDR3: TGCGCCAGCAGCCAAGGGGCTGGAGATACGCAGTATTTT. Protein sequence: CASSQGAGDTQYF.

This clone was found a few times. The CDR3 here is CSVEEAGGNTEAFF. The CDR3 DNA follows: TGCAGCGTTGAAGAAGCCGGGGGAAACACTGAAGCTTTCTTT. The rearrangement uses TRBV29-1 and TRBJ1-1; TRBD1 is a possible D gene (5 bases). The length of the CDR3 is 14 residues. V dropped 0 bases and J dropped 2 bases, with 10 bases sitting between them. Germline V gives CDR1 SQVTM, CDR2 ANQGSEA. Full variable domain (rest looked up from reference TRBV29-1 and TRBJ1-1): SAVISQKPSRDICQRGTSLTIQCQVDSQVTMMFWYRQQPGQSLTLIATANQGSEATYESGFVIDKFPISRPNLTFSTLTVSNMSPEDSSIYLCSVEEAGGNTEAFFGQGTRLTVV.

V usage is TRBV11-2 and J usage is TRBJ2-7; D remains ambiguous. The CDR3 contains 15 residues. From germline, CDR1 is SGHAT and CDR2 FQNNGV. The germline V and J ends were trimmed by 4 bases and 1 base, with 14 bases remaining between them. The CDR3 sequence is CASSSSSWGSYEQYF. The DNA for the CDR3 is TGTGCCAGCAGCTCGTCTAGTTGGGGATCCTACGAGCAGTACTTC.

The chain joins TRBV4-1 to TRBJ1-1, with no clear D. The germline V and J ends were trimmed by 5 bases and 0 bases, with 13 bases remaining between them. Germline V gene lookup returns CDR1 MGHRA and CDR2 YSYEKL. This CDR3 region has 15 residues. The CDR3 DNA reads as TGCGCCAGCAGCGGACGACTCGAGCTGAACACTGAAGCTTTCTTT. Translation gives CASSGRLELNTEAFF.

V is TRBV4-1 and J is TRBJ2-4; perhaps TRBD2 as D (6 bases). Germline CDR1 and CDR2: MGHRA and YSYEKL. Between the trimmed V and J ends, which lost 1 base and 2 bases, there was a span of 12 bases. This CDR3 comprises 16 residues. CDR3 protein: CASSQVGAGPKNIQYF. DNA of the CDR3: TGCGCCAGCAGCCAAGTCGGGGCGGGACCCAAAAACATTCAGTACTTC.

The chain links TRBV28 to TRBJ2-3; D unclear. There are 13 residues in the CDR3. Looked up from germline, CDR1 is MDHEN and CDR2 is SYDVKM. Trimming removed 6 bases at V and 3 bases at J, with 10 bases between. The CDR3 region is CASRLGTTDTQYF. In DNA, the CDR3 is TGTGCCAGCAGGTTGGGCACAACAGATACGCAGTATTTT.

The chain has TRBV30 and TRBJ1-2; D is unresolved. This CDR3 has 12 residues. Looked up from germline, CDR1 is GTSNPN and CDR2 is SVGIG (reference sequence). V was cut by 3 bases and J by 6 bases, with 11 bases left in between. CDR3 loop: CAWSAWTDGYTF. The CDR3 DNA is TGTGCCTGGAGCGCATGGACGGATGGCTACACCTTC.

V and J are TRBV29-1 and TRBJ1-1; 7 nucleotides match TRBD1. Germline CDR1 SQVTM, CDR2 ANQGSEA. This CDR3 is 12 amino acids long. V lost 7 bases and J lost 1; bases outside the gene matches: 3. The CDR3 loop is CSANRGNTEAFF. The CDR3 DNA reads TGCAGCGCCAACAGGGGGAACACTGAAGCTTTCTTT.

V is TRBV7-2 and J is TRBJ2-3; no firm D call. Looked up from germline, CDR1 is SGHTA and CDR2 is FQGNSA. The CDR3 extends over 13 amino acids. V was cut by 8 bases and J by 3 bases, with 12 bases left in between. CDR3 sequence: CASGMTSTDTQYF. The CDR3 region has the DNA TGTGCCAGCGGGATGACCAGTACAGATACGCAGTATTTT.

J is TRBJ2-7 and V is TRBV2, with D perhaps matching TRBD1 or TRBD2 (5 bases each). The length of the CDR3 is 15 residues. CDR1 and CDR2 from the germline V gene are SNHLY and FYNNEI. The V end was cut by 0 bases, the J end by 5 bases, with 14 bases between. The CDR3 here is CASSEALVGANEQYF. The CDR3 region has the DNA TGTGCCAGCAGTGAAGCGCTAGTCGGGGCCAACGAGCAGTACTTC.

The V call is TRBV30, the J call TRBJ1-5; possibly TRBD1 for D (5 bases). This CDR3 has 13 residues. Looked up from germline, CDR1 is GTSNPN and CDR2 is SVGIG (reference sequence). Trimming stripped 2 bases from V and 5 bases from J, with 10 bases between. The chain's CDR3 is CAWSPTGYQPQHF. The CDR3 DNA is TGTGCCTGGAGTCCTACAGGTTATCAGCCCCAGCATTTT.

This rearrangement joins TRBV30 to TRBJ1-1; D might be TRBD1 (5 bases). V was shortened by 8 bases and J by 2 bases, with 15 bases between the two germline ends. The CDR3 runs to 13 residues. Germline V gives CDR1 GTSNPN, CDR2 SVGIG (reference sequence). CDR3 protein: CASQNWGNTEAFF. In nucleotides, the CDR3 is TGTGCCAGCCAGAACTGGGGCAACACTGAAGCTTTCTTT.

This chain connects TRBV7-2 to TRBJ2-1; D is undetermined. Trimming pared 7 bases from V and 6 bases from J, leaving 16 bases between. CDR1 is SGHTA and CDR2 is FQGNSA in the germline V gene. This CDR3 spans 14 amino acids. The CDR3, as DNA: TGTGCCAGCAACCAATCACCCGGTTTCAATGAGCAGTTCTTC. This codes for CASNQSPGFNEQFF.

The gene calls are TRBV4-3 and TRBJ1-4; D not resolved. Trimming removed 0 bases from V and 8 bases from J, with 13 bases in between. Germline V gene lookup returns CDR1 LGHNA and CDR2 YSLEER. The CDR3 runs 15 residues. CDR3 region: CASSQDRMNSEKLFF. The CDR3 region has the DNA TGCGCCAGCAGCCAAGATCGAATGAACTCCGAAAAACTGTTTTTT.

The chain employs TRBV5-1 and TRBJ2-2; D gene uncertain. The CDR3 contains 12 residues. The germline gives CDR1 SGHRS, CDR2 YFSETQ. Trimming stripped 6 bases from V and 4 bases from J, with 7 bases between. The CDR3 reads CASNRGTGELFF. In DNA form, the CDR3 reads TGCGCCAGCAACAGAGGCACCGGGGAGCTGTTTTTT.

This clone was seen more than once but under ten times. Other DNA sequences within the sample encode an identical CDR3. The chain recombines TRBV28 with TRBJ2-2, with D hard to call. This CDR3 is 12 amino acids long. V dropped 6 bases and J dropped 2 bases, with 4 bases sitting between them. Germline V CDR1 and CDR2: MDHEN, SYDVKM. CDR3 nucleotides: TGTGCCAGCAGCCTAAACACCGGGGAGCTGTTTTTT. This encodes CASSLNTGELFF. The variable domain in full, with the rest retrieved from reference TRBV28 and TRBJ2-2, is DVKVTQSSRYLVKRTGEKVFLECVQDMDHENMFWYRQDPGLGLRLIYFSYDVKMKEKGDIPEGYSVSREKKERFSLILESASTNQTSMYLCASSLNTGELFFGEGSRLTVL.

The CDR3: CASSYLGDRGAQYF. The CDR3 DNA is TGTGCCAGCAGTTACCTCGGGGACAGGGGAGCCCAGTACTTC. The chain combines TRBV6-5 with TRBJ2-5, with TRBD1 matching over 10 bases. The V gene's germline CDR1 is MNHEY and CDR2 SVGAGI. J gave up 9 bases and V 2 bases, and 6 bases lay outside the gene matches. The CDR3 is 14 amino acids.

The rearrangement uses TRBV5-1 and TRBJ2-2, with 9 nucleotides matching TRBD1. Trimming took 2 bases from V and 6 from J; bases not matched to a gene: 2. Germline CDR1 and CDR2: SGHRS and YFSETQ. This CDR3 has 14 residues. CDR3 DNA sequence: TGCGCCAGCAGCTTCGGACAGGGGCCCGGGGAGCTGTTTTTT. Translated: CASSFGQGPGELFF.

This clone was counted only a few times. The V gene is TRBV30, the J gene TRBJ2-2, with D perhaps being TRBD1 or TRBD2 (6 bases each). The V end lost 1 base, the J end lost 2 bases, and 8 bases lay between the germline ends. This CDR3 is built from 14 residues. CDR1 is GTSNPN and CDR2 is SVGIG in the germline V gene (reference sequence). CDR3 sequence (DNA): TGTGCCTGGAGTGCCGGGGGCAACACCGGGGAGCTGTTTTTT. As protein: CAWSAGGNTGELFF.

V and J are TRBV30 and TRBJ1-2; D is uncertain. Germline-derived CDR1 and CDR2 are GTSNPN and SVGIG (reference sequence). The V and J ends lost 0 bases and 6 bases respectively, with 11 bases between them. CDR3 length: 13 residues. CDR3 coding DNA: TGTGCCTGGAGTGTAGGGAACTTTGATGGCTACACCTTC. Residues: CAWSVGNFDGYTF.

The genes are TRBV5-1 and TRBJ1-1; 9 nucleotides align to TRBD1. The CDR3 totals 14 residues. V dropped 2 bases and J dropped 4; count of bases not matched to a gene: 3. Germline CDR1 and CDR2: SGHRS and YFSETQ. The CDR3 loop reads CASSLRQGGTEAFF. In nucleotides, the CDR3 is TGCGCCAGCAGCTTAAGACAGGGGGGCACTGAAGCTTTCTTT.

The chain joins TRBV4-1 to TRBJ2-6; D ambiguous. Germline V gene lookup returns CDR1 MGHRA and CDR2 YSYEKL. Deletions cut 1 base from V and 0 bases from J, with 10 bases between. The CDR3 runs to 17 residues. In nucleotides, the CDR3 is TGCGCCAGCAGCCAAGCTTCATATAGCTCTGGGGCCAACGTCCTGACTTTC. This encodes CASSQASYSSGANVLTF.

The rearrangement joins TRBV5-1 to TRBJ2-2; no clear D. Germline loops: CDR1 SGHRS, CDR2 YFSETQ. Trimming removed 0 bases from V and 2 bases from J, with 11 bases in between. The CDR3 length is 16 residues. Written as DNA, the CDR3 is TGCGCCAGCAGCTTGGTCTCAGCAGGAAACACCGGGGAGCTGTTTTTT. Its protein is CASSLVSAGNTGELFF.